Listed below are T cell receptor beta chains from one sample, sequenced in a study of chemoradiotherapy in HPV16-positive cancers. Measured with immunoSEQ multiplex PCR; TCRdb has only the in-frame clones, and not every one. The table records 50,000 to 55,000 clones, roughly 90% of them present only once. Sequences were derived from blood, sampled from a patient who underwent chemoradiotherapy. The origin of the receptors is a human donor with HPV-associated anogenital cancer. Each CDR3 is given with its conserved first and last residue. A D gene is named only where the DNA matches it firmly. Only part of the rows carry a size: once, few, many, or a class if the clone is expanded.

j_call clone_size v_call d_call cdr3_nt cdr3_aa
TRBJ1-5 . TRBV18 . TGTGCCAGCTCACCTTTTCAATCTCAGCCCCAGCATTTT CASSPFQSQPQHF
TRBJ1-2 . TRBV6-5 . TGTGCCACCAAGACCAATAACTATGGCTACACCTTC CATKTNNYGYTF
TRBJ1-5 . TRBV7-2 TRBD1 TGTGCCAGCAGCTTTCAGGGGGATAGCAATCAGCCCCAGCATTTT CASSFQGDSNQPQHF
TRBJ1-4 . TRBV18 . TGTGCCAGCTCAACCGGTGCAACTAATGAAAAACTGTTTTTT CASSTGATNEKLFF
TRBJ2-5 . TRBV11-2 TRBD1 TGTGCCAGCAGCTTGGACAGGGGCGGGGAGACCCAGTACTTC CASSLDRGGETQYF
TRBJ2-3 . TRBV11-3 TRBD2 TGTGCCAGCAGCGAACTAGCGGGGGCTTTCACAGATACGCAGTATTTT CASSELAGAFTDTQYF
TRBJ2-7 . TRBV11-2 . TGTGCCAGCAGCTATCAAATGTTGGCCTACGAGCAGTACTTC CASSYQMLAYEQYF
TRBJ2-5 . TRBV7-2 TRBD1 TGTGCCAGCAGCTTTAGGGCGGGACAGGGGGCTCGGGAGACCCAGTACTTC CASSFRAGQGARETQYF
TRBJ1-6 . TRBV6-5 . TGTGCCAGCAGTTACTCCGGGGTGGGGAATTCACCCCTCCACTTT CASSYSGVGNSPLHF
TRBJ1-2 few TRBV5-5 . TGTGCCAGCAGCTTGGAGGGGGGATCCCACTATGGCTACACCTTC CASSLEGGSHYGYTF
TRBJ1-1 . TRBV19 TRBD1 TGTGCCAGCAAGGGGGCTTTGGGACAGGGAGCCTTGAACACTGAAGCTTTCTTT CASKGALGQGALNTEAFF
TRBJ2-1 . TRBV9 TRBD2 TGTGCCAGCAGCGGTCTCTATTCGGCGGGGGGTACCTACAATGAGCAGTTCTTC CASSGLYSAGGTYNEQFF
TRBJ1-1 . TRBV7-9 . TGTGCCAGCAGCTTAGGACTATGGGCAGGGAACACTGAAGCTTTCTTT CASSLGLWAGNTEAFF
TRBJ1-1 . TRBV18 . TGTGCCAGCTCACCTGGATTAAGTACTGAAGCTTTCTTT CASSPGLSTEAFF
TRBJ1-4 . TRBV5-6 . TGTGCCAGCAGCGCTGGCCTCGGGGACCCGGATGAAAAACTGTTTTTT CASSAGLGDPDEKLFF
TRBJ1-1 . TRBV6-5 . TGTGCCAGCAGACCCCGGGCTTCGGGCACTGAAGCTTTCTTT CASRPRASGTEAFF
TRBJ1-1 . TRBV7-2 TRBD1 TGTGCCAGCAGCCCCCGGACAGGGCGGGAAACTGAAGCTTTCTTT CASSPRTGRETEAFF
TRBJ2-2 . TRBV6-1 . TGTGCCAGCAGTAGGACCGGGGAGCTGTTTTTT CASSRTGELFF
TRBJ1-1 . TRBV7-3 TRBD1 TGTGCCAGCAGCTCACAACCAGGGGGTAACACTGAAGCTTTCTTT CASSSQPGGNTEAFF
TRBJ2-5 . TRBV9 TRBD2 TGTGCCAGCAGCGTAGGTATCATGGCTAGCGGGATCGGGGAGACCCAGTACTTC CASSVGIMASGIGETQYF
TRBJ2-6 . TRBV10-3 TRBD1 TGTGCCATCTCCTACAGGGGGAACTCTGGGGCCAACGTCCTGACTTTC CAISYRGNSGANVLTF
TRBJ2-1 . TRBV15 . TGTGCCACCAGCGTCCCCCCCGGTGAGGGTGGGAATGAGCAGTTCTTC CATSVPPGEGGNEQFF
TRBJ1-2 . TRBV5-6 . TGTGCCAGCAGCTTGGTCGGGGTCGGGTACACCTTC CASSLVGVGYTF
TRBJ2-1 once TRBV19 TRBD2 TGTGCCAGCATGGGACTAGCGTATAACAATGAGCAGTTCTTC CASMGLAYNNEQFF
TRBJ1-5 few TRBV6-5 . TGTGCCAGCAGTTACTCGAAAGGGGAGCCCCAGCATTTT CASSYSKGEPQHF